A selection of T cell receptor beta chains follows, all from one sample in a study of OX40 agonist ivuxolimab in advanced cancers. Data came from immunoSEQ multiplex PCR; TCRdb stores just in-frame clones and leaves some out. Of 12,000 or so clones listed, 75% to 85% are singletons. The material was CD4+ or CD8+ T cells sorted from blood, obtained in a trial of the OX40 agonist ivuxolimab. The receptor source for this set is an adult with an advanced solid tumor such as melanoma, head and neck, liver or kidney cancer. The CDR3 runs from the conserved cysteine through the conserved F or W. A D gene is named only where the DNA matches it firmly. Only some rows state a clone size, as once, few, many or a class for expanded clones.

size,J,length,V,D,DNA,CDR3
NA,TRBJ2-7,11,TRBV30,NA,TGTGCCTGGCAAACAGGGCACGAGCAGTACTTC,CAWQTGHEQYF
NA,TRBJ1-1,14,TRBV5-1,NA,TGCGCCAGCAGCTTGGTTGGGGGGAGGGCTGAAGCTTTCTTT,CASSLVGGRAEAFF
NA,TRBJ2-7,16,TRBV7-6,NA,TGTGCCAGCAGCTTAGGGGGAGGGACAGGACTCTACGAGCAGTACTTC,CASSLGGGTGLYEQYF
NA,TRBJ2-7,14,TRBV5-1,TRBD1,TGCGCCAGCAGCTGGGACAGTCTCTCCTACGAGCAGTACTTC,CASSWDSLSYEQYF
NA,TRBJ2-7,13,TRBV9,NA,TGTGCCAGCAGCGTAGTTATGGGGGACGAGCAGTACTTC,CASSVVMGDEQYF
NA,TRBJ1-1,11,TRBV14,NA,TGTGCCAGCAGCCAAGGGTCTTGGGCTTTCTTT,CASSQGSWAFF
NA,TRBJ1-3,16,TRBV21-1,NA,TGTGCCAGCAGCTACACCGGGACAAGGTTTGGAAACACCATATATTTT,CASSYTGTRFGNTIYF
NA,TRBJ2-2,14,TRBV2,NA,TGTGCCAGCAGTAGACAGACTAACACCGGGGAGCTGTTTTTT,CASSRQTNTGELFF
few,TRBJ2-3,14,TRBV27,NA,TGTGCCAGCAGTTTTTTCGGGGGCACAGATACGCAGTATTTT,CASSFFGGTDTQYF
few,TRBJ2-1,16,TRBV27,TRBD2,TGTGCCAGCAGTCTCACTAGCGGGAGGTCCTACAATGAGCAGTTCTTC,CASSLTSGRSYNEQFF
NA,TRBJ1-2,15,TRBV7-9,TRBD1,TGTGCCAGCAGCGAGGGACAGGGGGCTGCCTATGGCTACACCTTC,CASSEGQGAAYGYTF